Presented here are 2 T cell receptor beta chains from one specimen sequenced in a study of beta chain features in type 1 diabetes. Sequencing targeted expressed TCRB transcripts, as all isolated RNA had been reverse transcribed. Produced via immunoSEQ multiplex PCR; TCRdb's table is partial and in-frame only. The profile shows 150,000 to 180,000 clones, 8.1% of them singletons. The material sequenced was central memory CD4+ T cells from blood. The receptors derive from a young man in good health.

The rearrangement joins TRBV11-1 to TRBJ1-6; D might be TRBD1 (6 bases). Germline-derived CDR1 and CDR2 are SGHAT and FQDESV (reference sequence). V was clipped by 4 bases and J by 0 bases, with 7 bases between them. The CDR3 has 15 residues. In DNA form, the CDR3 reads TGTGCCAGCAGCTCGGACAGCTCCTATAATTCACCCCTCCACTTT. It encodes CASSSDSSYNSPLHF.

This clone was picked up many times. The chain joins TRBV11-3 to TRBJ1-6, with unresolved D. This CDR3 spans 13 amino acids. Germline V CDR1 and CDR2: SGHNT, YENEEA. Trimming took 1 base from V and 6 from J, leaving 4 bases between them. CDR3 loop: CASSLASNSPLHF. CDR3 DNA sequence: TGTGCCAGCAGCTTAGCCTCTAATTCACCCCTCCACTTT.